Listed here are 26 T cell receptor beta chains from one sample, sequenced in a study of blood T cell repertoires in COVID-19. Sequencing used immunoSEQ multiplex PCR; TCRdb keeps in-frame clones, though not all of them. This table has fewer than 200,000 clones, 80% to 85% appearing once. Sequencing was done on a sample of peripheral blood. The receptors stem from a man between 65 and 85 years old with active or convalescent COVID-19.

The chain is built from TRBV5-1 and TRBJ1-5; maybe TRBD1 (6 bases). V lost 5 bases to trimming and J lost 1 base, with 13 bases between them. The CDR3 totals 15 residues. Germline V gene data show CDR1 as SGHRS and CDR2 as YFSETQ. The CDR3 protein is CASRLDSLSNQPQHF. As DNA, the CDR3 is TGCGCCAGCAGGCTGGACAGCCTGAGCAATCAGCCCCAGCATTTT.

In its sample, this clone was seen once. V is TRBV5-4 and J is TRBJ1-1; D is ambiguous. Germline CDR1 reads SGHNT; CDR2 reads YYREEE (reference sequence). Trimming shortened V by 5 bases and J by 5 bases, and 13 bases separated the two germline ends. The CDR3 loop spans 13 amino acids. The CDR3 region is CASRKEGGTEAFF. CDR3 in DNA: TGTGCCAGCAGGAAGGAGGGCGGGACTGAAGCTTTCTTT.

Comment on this clone: This CDR3 is also generated by other DNA sequences in the sample. The CDR3 nucleotides read TGTGCCAGCAGTTACGGGACAGTGAACACCGGGGAGCTGTTTTTT. Its translation: CASSYGTVNTGELFF. V gene TRBV6-2 or TRBV6-3 combines with J gene TRBJ2-2, with 7 bases lining up with TRBD1. The CDR3 is 15 residues long. V lost 2 bases and J lost 1; bases outside the gene matches: 1. The germline V gene encodes CDR1 MNHEY and CDR2 SVGEGT.

The chain employs TRBV6-2 or TRBV6-3 and TRBJ2-7; no clear D gene. CDR1 is MNHEY and CDR2 is SVGEGT in the germline V gene. The V end was cut by 2 bases, the J end by 7 bases, with 15 bases between. The CDR3 runs to 14 residues. CDR3 protein: CASSYGGSPREQYF. The CDR3 coding sequence is TGTGCCAGCAGTTACGGTGGCAGTCCTAGAGAGCAGTACTTC.

This clone was seen only a few times. The CDR3 bases are TGTGCCAGCAGCCCTTACTCTGGGGCCAACGTCCTGACTTTC. Protein product: CASSPYSGANVLTF. The chain is built from TRBV11-3 and TRBJ2-6; D is undetermined. Germline assignment: CDR1 SGHNT and CDR2 YENEEA. The CDR3 length is 14 residues. V was cut by 5 bases and J by 0 bases, with 5 bases left in between.

The chain carries TRBV5-1 and TRBJ2-7, with 7 bases matching TRBD2. V was clipped by 0 bases and J by 2 bases; unmatched bases: 2. This CDR3 contains 14 residues. Germline V CDR1 and CDR2: SGHRS, YFSETQ. The CDR3 protein is CASSLGGGPYEQYF. The CDR3 DNA is TGCGCCAGCAGCTTGGGCGGGGGTCCCTACGAGCAGTACTTC.

The chain uses TRBV28 and TRBJ1-2, with D possibly being TRBD1 (5 bases). The length of the CDR3 is 12 residues. V was trimmed by 6 bases and J by 7 bases, leaving 12 bases between them. CDR1 MDHEN and CDR2 SYDVKM come from the germline V gene. The CDR3 is CASSQTGGGYTF. CDR3 bases: TGTGCCAGCAGCCAAACAGGTGGTGGCTACACCTTC.

V usage is TRBV12-5 and J usage is TRBJ1-2; D perhaps matches TRBD1 (6 bases). CDR1 is LGHNT and CDR2 is FRNRAP in the germline V gene. The CDR3 loop spans 13 amino acids. Trimming stripped 3 bases from V and 6 bases from J, with 11 bases between. CDR3 sequence reads: CASGFGQNHGYTF. The DNA of the CDR3 is TGTGCTAGTGGTTTCGGACAGAACCATGGCTACACCTTC.

The gene calls are TRBV28 and TRBJ2-3, with D possibly matching TRBD2 (6 bases). Trimming removed 6 bases at V and 3 bases at J, with 19 bases between. Germline V CDR1 and CDR2: MDHEN, SYDVKM. The CDR3 length is 16 residues. The CDR3 coding sequence is TGTGCCAGCAGCTCTCGACGAACGGGAGCAACAGATACGCAGTATTTT. Its protein product is CASSSRRTGATDTQYF.

This rearrangement joins TRBV28 to TRBJ1-1, with D possibly matching TRBD1 (5 bases). Trimming removed 3 bases from V and 11 bases from J, with 13 bases in between. CDR3 length: 12 amino acids. CDR1 MDHEN and CDR2 SYDVKM come from the germline V gene. The CDR3 bases are TGTGCCAGCAGTTTGTCAGGGCAATTGGCTTTCTTT. It codes for CASSLSGQLAFF.

The V gene is TRBV5-5, the J gene TRBJ2-5, with 10 bases lining up with TRBD1. CDR3 size: 16 residues. Germline lookup yields CDR1 SGHKS and CDR2 YYEKEE (reference sequence). J was trimmed by 5 bases and V by 4 bases; bases with no gene match: 11. In DNA, the CDR3 is TGTGCCAGCAGCCCCCTCCGGGACAGGGGACGGGAGACCCAGTACTTC. The encoded protein is CASSPLRDRGRETQYF. Supplemented by reference TRBV5-5 and TRBJ2-5, the full variable domain reads DAGVTQSPTHLIKTRGQQVTLRCSPISGHKSVSWYQQVLGQGPQFIFQYYEKEERGRGNFPDRFSARQFPNYSSELNVNALLLGDSALYLCASSPLRDRGRETQYFGPGTRLLVL.

Turning to this clone: Other DNA sequences from this sample encode an identical CDR3 as well. The genes are TRBV13 and TRBJ2-5; no firm D call. The CDR3 runs 13 residues. V dropped 1 base and J dropped 4 bases, with 7 bases sitting between them. Germline CDR1 is PRHDT and CDR2 is FYEKMQ (reference sequence). In DNA, the CDR3 is TGTGCCAGCAGCTTAGCCCCCGGAGAGACCCAGTACTTC. Protein: CASSLAPGETQYF.

The gene calls are TRBV14 and TRBJ2-7, with D tentatively TRBD1 (7 bases). CDR1 is SGHDN, CDR2 FVKESK, per germline. V was shortened by 4 bases and J by 6 bases, with 25 bases between the two germline ends. The CDR3 loop spans 17 amino acids. CDR3 protein: CASSLDPRTGGRAEQYF. CDR3 in DNA: TGTGCCAGCAGCCTGGACCCTAGGACAGGAGGGCGCGCCGAGCAGTACTTC.

The V and J genes are TRBV10-2 and TRBJ1-2, with 10 bases matching TRBD1. The CDR3 is made up of 19 amino acids. J gave up 4 bases and V 6 bases, and 20 bases lay outside the gene matches. Germline V lookup: CDR1 WSHSY, CDR2 SAAADI. The chain's CDR3 is CASRDRGTSGWAGGYGYTF. In nucleotides, the CDR3 is TGCGCCAGCAGGGACAGGGGGACTTCGGGTTGGGCGGGAGGCTATGGCTACACCTTC.

V usage is TRBV7-8 and J usage is TRBJ2-7; tentative D call: TRBD1 (5 bases). This CDR3 has 13 residues. CDR1 and CDR2 (germline): SGHVS, FQNEAQ. Trimming took off 3 bases at V and 2 bases at J, with 8 bases between the two ends. The CDR3 region is CASSLAGTYEQYF. Here the CDR3 DNA reads TGTGCCAGCAGCTTGGCAGGGACCTACGAGCAGTACTTC.

The chain carries TRBV3-1 (or the pseudogene TRBV3-2) and TRBJ1-1; 8 bases fit TRBD1. V was clipped by 1 base and J by 6 bases; unmatched bases: 7. The CDR3 contains 15 residues. Germline lookup yields CDR1 LGHDT and CDR2 YNNKEL (reference sequence). The CDR3 loop is CASSQGTGRLAEAFF. CDR3 in DNA: TGTGCCAGCAGCCAAGGGACAGGGAGGTTAGCTGAAGCTTTCTTT.

This clone was counted once. V is TRBV5-4 and J is TRBJ1-6, with no clear D. V was pared by 2 bases and J by 8 bases, with 20 bases between. The CDR3 is 17 amino acids. Germline CDR1 is SGHNT and CDR2 is YYREEE (reference sequence). The CDR3 spells CASSFGEQRPQDSPLHF. DNA of the CDR3: TGTGCCAGCAGCTTTGGAGAACAGCGGCCCCAGGATTCACCCCTCCACTTT.

This clone has only one observation. V and J are TRBV6-2 or TRBV6-3 and TRBJ1-5, with unresolved D. CDR1 and CDR2 (germline): MNHEY, SVGEGT. Trimming cost V 4 bases and J 1 base, with 5 bases left between them. There are 13 residues in the CDR3. CDR3 region: CASSLVSNQPQHF. CDR3 nucleotide sequence: TGTGCCAGCAGTTTAGTAAGCAATCAGCCCCAGCATTTT.

The chain employs TRBV30 and TRBJ1-2; 8 nucleotides line up with TRBD1. This CDR3 region has 13 residues. V lost 2 bases to trimming and J lost 2 bases; unmatched junction nucleotides: 1. Germline loops: CDR1 GTSNPN, CDR2 SVGIG (reference sequence). CDR3: CAWSWTGNYGYTF. CDR3 DNA sequence: TGTGCCTGGAGTTGGACAGGGAACTATGGCTACACCTTC.

This chain uses TRBV5-5 with TRBJ1-6; 9 bases are a match to TRBD1. With 0 bases clipped from V and 8 bases from J, the junction kept 3 bases outside the gene matches. CDR3 size: 15 residues. Germline assignment: CDR1 SGHKS and CDR2 YYEKEE (reference sequence). The CDR3 protein is CASSLEGQGYSPLHF. The CDR3 DNA follows: TGTGCCAGCAGCTTGGAGGGACAGGGTTATTCACCCCTCCACTTT.

This clone has only one observation. The chain combines TRBV7-3 with TRBJ2-7; D may be TRBD2 (7 bases). V was trimmed by 1 base and J by 2 bases, leaving 21 bases between them. The CDR3 totals 18 residues. The germline CDR1 and CDR2 sequences are SGHTA and FQGTGA. The chain's CDR3 is CASSLKPPGSGGTYEQYF. CDR3 DNA: TGTGCCAGCAGCTTAAAGCCCCCGGGCTCGGGGGGCACCTACGAGCAGTACTTC.

The chain combines TRBV18 with TRBJ1-1, with D unclear. V lost 3 bases, J lost 0 bases, and 14 bases lay in between. This CDR3 region has 16 residues. Germline loops: CDR1 KGHSH, CDR2 LQKENI. In nucleotides, the CDR3 is TGTGCCAGCTCACCGGTGAGTGGGCCCCTGAACACTGAAGCTTTCTTT. Its protein is CASSPVSGPLNTEAFF.

This clone was counted a few times. The genes are TRBV7-8 and TRBJ2-2, with D unresolved. The CDR3 loop spans 14 amino acids. Deletions cut 5 bases from V and 7 bases from J, with 14 bases between. CDR1 SGHVS and CDR2 FQNEAQ come from the germline V gene. As DNA, the CDR3 is TGTGCCAGCAGCCTTCGAGGCTCCGGCGGGGAGCTGTTTTTT. Translating gives CASSLRGSGGELFF. The full variable domain, completed using reference TRBV7-8 and TRBJ2-2, is GAGVSQSPRYKVAKRGQDVALRCDPISGHVSLFWYQQALGQGPEFLTYFQNEAQLDKSGLPSDRFFAERPEGSVSTLKIQRTQQEDSAVYLCASSLRGSGGELFFGEGSRLTVL.

The gene calls are TRBV11-3 and TRBJ1-5; 9 bases align to TRBD1. The CDR3 contains 16 residues. Germline trimming cut 4 bases from V and 0 bases from J; bases unmatched to any gene: 4. Germline V CDR1 and CDR2: SGHNT, YENEEA. CDR3 sequence: CASSSPGQGSNQPQHF. The CDR3 DNA follows: TGTGCCAGCAGCTCTCCGGGACAGGGTAGCAATCAGCCCCAGCATTTT.

The V call is TRBV7-9, the J call TRBJ1-4; a weak D match, TRBD1 (5 bases). V lost 1 base and J 7 bases, leaving 13 bases between the germline ends. Per the germline V gene, CDR1 is SEHNR and CDR2 is FQNEAQ (reference sequence). The CDR3 has 15 residues. CDR3: CASSLDPGAREKLFF. CDR3 nucleotides: TGTGCCAGCAGCTTAGACCCTGGGGCTCGTGAAAAACTGTTTTTT.

CDR3 protein: CAWRLGGYYGYTF. The CDR3 DNA reads as TGTGCCTGGAGGCTAGGGGGCTACTATGGCTACACCTTC. The V and J genes are TRBV30 and TRBJ1-2; 7 bases align to TRBD1. With V trimmed by 3 bases and J by 3 bases, 4 bases remained unmatched. Germline V gene sequence: CDR1 GTSNPN, CDR2 SVGIG (reference sequence). This CDR3 spans 13 amino acids.